This TCR beta chain was recorded in a study of cytomegalovirus exposure and HLA in healthy donors. General study points: No immune exposure information besides CMV serostatus was available. Highest at DRB1 and lowest at HLA-C, TCR association rates differed among HLA loci in a later analysis.

In the PCR, 60 Vbeta and 13 Jbeta primers were used. The assay was immunoSEQ multiplex PCR, and TCRdb's table has in-frame clones only and misses some. The table has fewer than 120,000 clones, roughly 78% seen once. Concerning this clone: The target antigen is unknown.

This CDR3 comprises 14 residues. Per germline, CDR1 LGHNA and CDR2 YSLEER. V gave up 1 base and J gave up 6 bases; unmatched junction bases: 5. The chain is built from TRBV4-3 and TRBJ2-7, with 8 bases aligning to TRBD1. This receptor was taken from a woman under 40 in good health and CMV-seronegative. Material for sequencing was PBMCs. For the CDR3, the DNA is TGCGCCAGCAGCCAAGTCGGACAGGGTGGCGAGCAGTACTTC. Protein sequence: CASSQVGQGGEQYF.